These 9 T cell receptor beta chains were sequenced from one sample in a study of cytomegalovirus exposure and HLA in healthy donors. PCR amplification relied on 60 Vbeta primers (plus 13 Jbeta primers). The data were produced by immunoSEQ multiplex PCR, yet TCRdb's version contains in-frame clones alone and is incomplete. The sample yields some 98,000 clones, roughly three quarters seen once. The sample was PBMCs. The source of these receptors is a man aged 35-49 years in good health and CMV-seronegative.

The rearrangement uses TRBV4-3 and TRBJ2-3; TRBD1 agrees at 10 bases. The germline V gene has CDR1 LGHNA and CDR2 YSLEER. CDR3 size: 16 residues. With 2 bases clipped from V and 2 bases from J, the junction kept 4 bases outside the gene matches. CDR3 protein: CASSQLDRGYTDTQYF. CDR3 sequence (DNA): TGCGCCAGCAGCCAACTGGACAGGGGGTACACAGATACGCAGTATTTT.

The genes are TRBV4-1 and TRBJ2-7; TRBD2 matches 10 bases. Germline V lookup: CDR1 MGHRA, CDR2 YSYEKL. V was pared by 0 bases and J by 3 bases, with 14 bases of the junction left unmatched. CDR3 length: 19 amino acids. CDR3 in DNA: TGCGCCAGCAGCCAAGAAGGACAAACTAGCGGGGCACAGGTCTACGAGCAGTACTTC. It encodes CASSQEGQTSGAQVYEQYF.

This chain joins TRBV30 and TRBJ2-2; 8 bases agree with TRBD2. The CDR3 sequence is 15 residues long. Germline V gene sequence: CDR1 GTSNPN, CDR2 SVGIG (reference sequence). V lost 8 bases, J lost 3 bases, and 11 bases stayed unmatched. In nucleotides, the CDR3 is TGTGCCATAAGTCGGGTAGCGGGGCACACCGGGGAGCTGTTTTTT. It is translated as CAISRVAGHTGELFF.

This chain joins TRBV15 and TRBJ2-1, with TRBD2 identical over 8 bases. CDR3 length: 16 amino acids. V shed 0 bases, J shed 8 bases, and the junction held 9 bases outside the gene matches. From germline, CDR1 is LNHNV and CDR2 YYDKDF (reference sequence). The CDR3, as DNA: TGTGCCACCAGCAGAGATGGGCATAGCGGGGTGGATGAGCAGTTCTTC. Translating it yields CATSRDGHSGVDEQFF.

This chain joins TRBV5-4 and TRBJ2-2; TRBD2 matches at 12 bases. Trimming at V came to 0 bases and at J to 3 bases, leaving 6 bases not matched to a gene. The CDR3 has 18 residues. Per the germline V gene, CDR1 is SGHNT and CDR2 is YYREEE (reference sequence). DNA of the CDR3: TGTGCCAGCAGCTTGGGTCTAGCGGGAGGGCACGACACCGGGGAGCTGTTTTTT. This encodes CASSLGLAGGHDTGELFF.

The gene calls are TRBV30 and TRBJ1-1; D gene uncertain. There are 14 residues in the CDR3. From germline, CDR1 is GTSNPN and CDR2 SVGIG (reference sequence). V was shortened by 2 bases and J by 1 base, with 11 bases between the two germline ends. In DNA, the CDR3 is TGTGCCTGGAGTTTATTTCCAGAGAACACTGAAGCTTTCTTT. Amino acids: CAWSLFPENTEAFF.

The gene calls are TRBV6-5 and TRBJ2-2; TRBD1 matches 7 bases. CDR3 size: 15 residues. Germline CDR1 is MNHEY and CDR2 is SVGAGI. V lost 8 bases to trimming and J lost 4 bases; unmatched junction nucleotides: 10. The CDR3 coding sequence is TGTGCCAGCGGGGCTGACAGGGCGTTCACCGGGGAGCTGTTTTTT. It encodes CASGADRAFTGELFF.

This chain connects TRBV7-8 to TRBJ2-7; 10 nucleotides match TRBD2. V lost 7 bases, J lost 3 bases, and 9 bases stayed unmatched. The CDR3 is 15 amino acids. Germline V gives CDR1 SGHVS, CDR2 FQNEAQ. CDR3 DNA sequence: TGTGCCAGCACCCCGGCTACTAGCGGGGTCTACGAGCAGTACTTC. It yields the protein CASTPATSGVYEQYF. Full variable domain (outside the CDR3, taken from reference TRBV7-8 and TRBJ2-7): GAGVSQSPRYKVAKRGQDVALRCDPISGHVSLFWYQQALGQGPEFLTYFQNEAQLDKSGLPSDRFFAERPEGSVSTLKIQRTQQEDSAVYLCASTPATSGVYEQYFGPGTRLTVT.

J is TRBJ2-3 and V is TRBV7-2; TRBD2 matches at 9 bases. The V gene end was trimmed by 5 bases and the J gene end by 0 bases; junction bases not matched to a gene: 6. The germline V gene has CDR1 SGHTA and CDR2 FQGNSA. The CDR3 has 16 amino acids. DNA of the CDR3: TGTGCCAGCAGCCTTTCTAGCGGGACTAGCACAGATACGCAGTATTTT. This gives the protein CASSLSSGTSTDTQYF.